The T cell receptor beta chain under discussion was sequenced for a study of Graves' ophthalmopathy and Graves' hyperthyroidism. As for the study in general: The collection of peripheral blood took place at initial diagnosis, before any treatment. General observations from the study: The 13-signature model separated ophthalmopathy from stable hyperthyroidism at 85% to 90% sensitivity and roughly 81% specificity.

There are 17 residues in the CDR3. Per the germline V gene, CDR1 is MRHNA and CDR2 is SNTAGT. V lost 6 bases and J 3 bases, leaving 23 bases between the germline ends. Hyperthyroidism patients were newly diagnosed, under 2 months' duration, aged 18 to 65. This clonotype was counted many times. Antigen specificity is unknown. Beta-chain TCR CDR3 regions were amplified from RNA transcripts. First-round RT-PCR relied on HTBI primers, and a second-round multiplex PCR came next. MiXCR, applied by TCRdb to the multiplex PCR reads, yields one record per CDR3 protein. The profile shows hundreds of thousands of distinct CDR3 sequences, about 20% of them singletons.

The TCR sequence derives from a woman under 30 with stable Graves' hyperthyroidism. Some clones in this sample may be carry-over from other donors' samples. The V call is TRBV6-4, the J call TRBJ1-1; perhaps TRBD1 as D (6 bases). The specimen sequenced was peripheral blood. CDR3 nucleotides: TGTGCCAGCAGCCGCCCGTATTATGGGGGCGTTTACACTGAAGCTTTCTTT. This codes for CASSRPYYGGVYTEAFF.